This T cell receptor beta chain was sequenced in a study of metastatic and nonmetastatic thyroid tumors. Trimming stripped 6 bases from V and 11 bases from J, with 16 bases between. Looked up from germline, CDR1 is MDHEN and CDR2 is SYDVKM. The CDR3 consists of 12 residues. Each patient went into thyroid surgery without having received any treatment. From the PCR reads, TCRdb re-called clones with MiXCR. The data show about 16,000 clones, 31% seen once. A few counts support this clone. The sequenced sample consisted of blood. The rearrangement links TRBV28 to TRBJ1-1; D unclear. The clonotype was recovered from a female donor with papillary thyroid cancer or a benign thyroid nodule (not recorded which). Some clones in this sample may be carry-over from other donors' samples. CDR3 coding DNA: TGTGCCAGCAGCTCTCCCCTGGGTCGTGCTTTCTTT. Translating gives CASSSPLGRAFF.